The T cell receptor (beta chain) under discussion was sequenced for a study of CD8+ T cells in alopecia areata. Study-wide context: Treatment of the treated patients consisted of oral tofacitinib, 5 to 10 mg twice daily.

General observations from the study: Numerous clones, expanded in lesions, remained in scalp and blood during tofacitinib. Higher clonality and more expanded CD8+ clones appeared in lesional than normal scalp.

There are a few counts of this clone. Its antigen is undetermined. A read error may account for a junction end that differs from germline. Extraction and reverse transcription of RNA yielded cDNA as the sequencing template. Assay: immunoSEQ multiplex PCR; the TCRdb copy retains only in-frame clones and omits some. The sample yields fewer than 110,000 clones, 84% seen once. Sample treatment: oral pan-JAK inhibitor, 5-10 mg twice daily. The CDR3 extends over 12 amino acids. The germline V gene encodes CDR1 SGHTA and CDR2 FQGNSA. The genes are TRBV7-2 and TRBJ2-1; TRBD1 matches 9 bases. The TCR comes from a human donor with alopecia areata. The starting material was CD8+ T cells sorted from blood, obtained at week 24, from a patient treated with tofacitinib. The CDR3 DNA reads TGTGCCAGCAGCTTAGTCGGGACAGGGCAGGTCTTC. The encoded protein is CASSLVGTGQVF.